This is a list of T cell receptor beta chains from one sample in a study of T-cell reconstitution after alpha-beta-depleted transplantation in children. TCRdb reprocessed the PCR reads via MiXCR and lists one record per CDR3 protein. The top ten hold about 41% of the sample, which has nearly 350,000 distinct CDR3 sequences, 15% to 20% seen once. The sequencing here drew on PBMCs, mostly from graft donor cells, taken 360 days after TCRalphabeta/CD19-depleted stem cell transplant. Receptors were obtained from a male patient between 2 and 15 years old who had a stem cell transplant for acute lymphoblastic leukemia, so the T cells may come from the graft donor. CDR3s include the opening cysteine and the closing phenylalanine or tryptophan. Each record gives: CDR3 length, J gene, D gene, V gene, CDR3 protein. The D gene is left open where the match is weak.

17	TRBJ2-1	TRBD2	TRBV7-3	CASSLGLAGGPGNEQFF
13	TRBJ2-2	TRBD2	TRBV20-1	CSARSGNAGELFF
15	TRBJ2-1	-	TRBV6-2/TRBV6-3	CASSQQGSGLYEQFF
15	TRBJ1-2	-	TRBV14	CASSHEHDAQGGYTF
11	TRBJ2-1	-	TRBV15	CATSLASQQFF
11	TRBJ2-7	-	TRBV20-1	CSAVWGPEQYF
15	TRBJ2-1	-	TRBV19	CASSIGGGAYNEQFF
12	TRBJ2-1	-	TRBV12-3/TRBV12-4	CASSSVGGEQFF
22	TRBJ2-5	TRBD2	TRBV25-1	CASRSLFPSLAGGPRFQETQYF
16	TRBJ2-3	TRBD1	TRBV24-1	CATSDPGQRSTDTQYF
16	TRBJ2-3	-	TRBV7-9	CASSLVLREGTDTQYF
16	TRBJ2-1	-	TRBV28	CASSISGQRWGNEQFF
13	TRBJ2-7	TRBD2	TRBV6-5	CASSYVLAGEQYF
14	TRBJ2-7	-	TRBV4-1	CASSQDFVEGSQYF
14	TRBJ2-3	-	TRBV28	CASSARRELDTQYF
15	TRBJ2-2	-	TRBV9	CASSDRKANTGELFF
14	TRBJ1-2	TRBD1	TRBV12-3/TRBV12-4	CASSYRTGYYGYTF
15	TRBJ2-7	TRBD2	TRBV12-3/TRBV12-4	CASSLASGRWYEQYF
15	TRBJ1-1	-	TRBV6-2/TRBV6-3	CASSYGGSGRTEAFF
14	TRBJ1-4	-	TRBV5-1	CASSLSDPGEKLFF
15	TRBJ1-5	-	TRBV25-1	CAKGWRQFPYQPQHF
12	TRBJ1-1	-	TRBV20-1	CSASPWDTEAFF
13	TRBJ1-1	-	TRBV10-2	CASSEWSYTEAFF
14	TRBJ2-6	-	TRBV2	CASIGSGGANVLTF
17	TRBJ2-3	TRBD2	TRBV7-2	CASSSTLGGRSTDTQYF
15	TRBJ2-2	-	TRBV7-9	CASSLLSGYTGELFF
11	TRBJ2-7	-	TRBV12-3/TRBV12-4	CASTLLGVQYF